The sequence of this T cell receptor beta chain was determined in a study of response to subunit inactivated influenza vaccine. A remark on this clonotype: Antigen: not known.

TCRdb analysed the RT-PCR reads with MiXCR anew, one entry per CDR3 protein. The top ten hold approximately 10% of the sample, which has hundreds of thousands of distinct CDR3 sequences, 15% to 18% seen once. General observations from the study: Authors suggested few new T cells are recruited by each seasonal influenza vaccination.

The V gene's germline CDR1 is ENHRY and CDR2 SYGVKD. Deletions cut 6 bases from V and 2 bases from J, with 12 bases between. The CDR3 consists of 14 residues. The chain combines TRBV10-3 with TRBJ2-3; the D gene is possibly TRBD1 (5 bases). Material: PBMCs from blood, obtained about 11 days after vaccination. This clonotype was sampled from a man aged 45-60 years who received an inactivated influenza vaccine. CDR3 sequence (DNA): TGTGCCATCAGGCAGGACACCCACACAGATACGCAGTATTTT. This encodes CAIRQDTHTDTQYF.